These 14 T cell receptor beta chains were sequenced from one sample in a study of blood T cell repertoires in COVID-19. Libraries were prepared by immunoSEQ multiplex PCR; TCRdb keeps only in-frame clonotypes and omits some of them. The sample records 300,000 to 400,000 clones, 70% to 90% being singletons. Sequenced input: peripheral blood. The origin of the receptors is a human donor in a cohort sampled during active COVID-19.

V usage is TRBV4-1 and J usage is TRBJ2-3, with TRBD2 identical over 7 bases. Trimming removed 1 base from V and 5 bases from J; junction bases left unmatched: 9. This CDR3 region has 16 residues. The germline CDR1 and CDR2 sequences are MGHRA and YSYEKL. The CDR3 nucleotides read TGCGCCAGCAGCCAAGTTACCGGGGGGACTCTAGATACGCAGTATTTT. Its protein product is CASSQVTGGTLDTQYF.

This rearrangement joins TRBV2 to TRBJ2-2; D may be TRBD1 (6 bases). CDR1 is SNHLY, CDR2 FYNNEI, per germline. Trimming took 7 bases from V and 0 from J, leaving 12 bases between them. The CDR3 covers 15 residues. The DNA for the CDR3 is TGTGCCAGCAACAGGGATCGAGCGAACACCGGGGAGCTGTTTTTT. Its translation: CASNRDRANTGELFF.

V usage is TRBV3-1 (or the pseudogene TRBV3-2) and J usage is TRBJ1-5, with D hard to call. The CDR3 covers 17 residues. V was trimmed by 1 base and J by 8 bases, leaving 21 bases between them. Germline V gene data show CDR1 as LGHDT and CDR2 as YNNKEL (reference sequence). The CDR3 reads CASSQGEGVVGKEPQHF. CDR3 nucleotide sequence: TGTGCCAGCAGCCAAGGGGAGGGAGTTGTGGGGAAAGAGCCCCAGCATTTT.

The rearrangement joins TRBV6-5 to TRBJ2-1, with 10 bases aligning to TRBD2. The CDR3 is 14 residues long. With V trimmed by 10 bases and J by 4 bases, 7 bases remained unmatched. Germline V gene data show CDR1 as MNHEY and CDR2 as SVGAGI. The CDR3 loop reads CATTTSGLYNEQFF. The CDR3 region has the DNA TGTGCCACCACGACTAGCGGGCTGTACAATGAGCAGTTCTTC.

The V and J genes are TRBV3-1 (or the pseudogene TRBV3-2) and TRBJ1-3; D is ambiguous. Trimming cost V 0 bases and J 4 bases, with 4 bases left between them. The CDR3 spans 13 residues. Germline V gives CDR1 LGHDT, CDR2 YNNKEL (reference sequence). CDR3 bases: TGTGCCAGCAGCCAAGACGAGGGAAACACCATATATTTT. It translates to CASSQDEGNTIYF.

This clone showed up just once. The chain combines TRBV5-5 with TRBJ1-1, with D tentatively TRBD1 (5 bases). Looked up from germline, CDR1 is SGHKS and CDR2 is YYEKEE (reference sequence). This CDR3 region has 15 residues. The germline V and J ends were trimmed by 2 bases and 1 base, with 12 bases remaining between them. CDR3 sequence: CASSLILDTNTEAFF. The CDR3 nucleotides read TGTGCCAGCAGCTTAATTCTGGACACGAACACTGAAGCTTTCTTT.

The V gene is TRBV9, the J gene TRBJ1-3, with D possibly TRBD1 on 5 matching bases. Germline V CDR1 and CDR2: SGDLS, YYNGEE. The CDR3 runs to 16 residues. Between the trimmed V and J ends, which lost 4 bases and 4 bases, there was a span of 18 bases. The CDR3, as DNA: TGTGCCAGCAGCAAAACCGACAGACTGATAGGAAACACCATATATTTT. As protein: CASSKTDRLIGNTIYF.

The table lists this clone with a few counts. The V and J genes are TRBV7-2 and TRBJ1-5, with 10 positions matching TRBD1. In germline, CDR1 is SGHTA, CDR2 FQGNSA. V trimming: 5 bases; J trimming: 0 bases; junction bases outside the gene matches: 7. The CDR3 extends over 17 amino acids. The DNA of the CDR3 is TGTGCCAGCAGCCTCCGGGACAGGGGATATAGCAATCAGCCCCAGCATTTT. Its protein product is CASSLRDRGYSNQPQHF.

This clone was seen once. This chain joins TRBV7-2 and TRBJ2-7; D is undetermined. Trimming took off 5 bases at V and 2 bases at J, with 10 bases between the two ends. Germline CDR1 reads SGHTA; CDR2 reads FQGNSA. The CDR3 sequence is 13 residues long. CDR3 sequence: CASSLNEPYEQYF. The DNA of the CDR3 is TGTGCCAGCAGCCTCAATGAGCCCTACGAGCAGTACTTC.

This chain links TRBV5-6 with TRBJ1-4, with D hard to call. Germline loops: CDR1 SGHDT, CDR2 YYEEEE. The CDR3 covers 16 residues. Trimming stripped 2 bases from V and 10 bases from J, with 21 bases between. The CDR3 DNA is TGTGCCAGCAGCTTCAATTTTGGAGGGCGAGGTGGAAAACTGTTTTTT. Its translation: CASSFNFGGRGGKLFF.

The V gene is TRBV7-2, the J gene TRBJ1-1; weak D call: TRBD1 (6 bases). V was clipped by 8 bases and J by 1 base, with 11 bases between them. Germline lookup yields CDR1 SGHTA and CDR2 FQGNSA. The CDR3 sequence is 13 residues long. CDR3 in DNA: TGTGCCAGCTTCAAAGGGGGGAACACTGAAGCTTTCTTT. It codes for CASFKGGNTEAFF.

The gene calls are TRBV2 and TRBJ2-3; TRBD1 agrees at 9 bases. CDR3 length equals 12 residues. Germline CDR1 reads SNHLY; CDR2 reads FYNNEI. Trimming cost V 11 bases and J 3 bases; bases outside gene matches: 3. The CDR3 reads CAGGTGTDTQYF. The DNA for the CDR3 is TGTGCCGGCGGGACAGGGACAGATACGCAGTATTTT.

V is TRBV6-5 and J is TRBJ2-7; 8 bases fit TRBD1. After removal of 9 bases from V and 0 bases from J, the junction contained 4 bases not matched to a gene. Germline V gives CDR1 MNHEY, CDR2 SVGAGI. This CDR3 is 13 amino acids long. The CDR3 coding sequence is TGTGCCAGTTGGGACAGGTTCTCCTACGAGCAGTACTTC. The encoded protein is CASWDRFSYEQYF.

The genes are TRBV27 and TRBJ2-7; 7 bases agree with TRBD1. The CDR3 runs 13 residues. Germline V lookup: CDR1 MNHEY, CDR2 SMNVEV (reference sequence). V trimming: 2 bases; J trimming: 3 bases; junction bases outside the gene matches: 1. CDR3 in amino acids: CASSLGQDYEQYF. The CDR3 DNA is TGTGCCAGCAGTTTAGGACAGGACTACGAGCAGTACTTC.